A single sample is the source of the 12 T cell receptor beta chains below, sequenced in a study of blood T cell repertoires in COVID-19. The table came from immunoSEQ multiplex PCR; TCRdb's copy has only in-frame clones and leaves some out. The repertoire holds over 60,000 clones, with around 76% as singletons. Material for sequencing was peripheral blood. The receptors derive from a woman over 75 with acute or convalescent COVID-19.

This sequence joins TRBV5-6 and TRBJ2-7, with 8 bases fitting TRBD1. There are 17 residues in the CDR3. Germline assignment: CDR1 SGHDT and CDR2 YYEEEE. V lost 0 bases, J lost 1 base, and 9 bases stayed unmatched. CDR3 sequence (DNA): TGTGCCAGCAGCTTGGCAGCCGGGACAGGACATTCCTACGAGCAGTACTTC. It encodes CASSLAAGTGHSYEQYF.

The chain has TRBV28 and TRBJ2-1; perhaps TRBD2 as D (7 bases). CDR3 length equals 14 residues. V was pared by 3 bases and J by 4 bases, with 10 bases between. Germline V gene sequence: CDR1 MDHEN, CDR2 SYDVKM. The DNA for the CDR3 is TGTGCCAGCAGTTTTGAGGGGGGGTACAATGAGCAGTTCTTC. Residues: CASSFEGGYNEQFF.

The V call is TRBV28, the J call TRBJ2-1, with no clear D. This CDR3 is built from 13 residues. CDR1 MDHEN and CDR2 SYDVKM come from the germline V gene. The V and J ends lost 3 bases and 10 bases respectively, with 13 bases between them. For the CDR3, the DNA is TGTGCCAGCAGTTTTAGTTTTCCGCTAGAGCAGTTCTTC. Its translation is CASSFSFPLEQFF.

The gene calls are TRBV28 and TRBJ2-5, with 7 positions matching TRBD1. V was pared by 6 bases and J by 2 bases, with 9 bases of the junction left unmatched. The CDR3 is 15 residues long. Germline loops: CDR1 MDHEN, CDR2 SYDVKM. This chain's CDR3 is CASRIRTGKQETQYF. The DNA for the CDR3 is TGTGCCAGCAGGATCCGGACAGGTAAACAAGAGACCCAGTACTTC.

This sequence joins TRBV11-2 and TRBJ2-1; possible D gene TRBD2, 5 bases. The CDR3 is 17 residues long. Trimming took off 2 bases at V and 5 bases at J, with 19 bases between the two ends. Germline-derived CDR1 and CDR2 are SGHAT and FQNNGV. CDR3 sequence: CASSLSPGVHRNNEQFF. The CDR3 DNA reads as TGTGCCAGCAGCTTAAGCCCCGGGGTACATAGGAACAATGAGCAGTTCTTC.

V and J are TRBV19 and TRBJ2-1, with a possible D match to TRBD1 (6 bases). The CDR3 loop spans 15 amino acids. Germline V gives CDR1 LNHDA, CDR2 SQIVND (reference sequence). V shed 3 bases and J shed 6 bases, with 15 bases lying between them. The CDR3 nucleotides are TGTGCCAGTAGTATGATGGGGGCCACTAGCAATGAGCAGTTCTTC. Its translation: CASSMMGATSNEQFF.

This clone was picked up a small number of times. The chain has TRBV6-6 and TRBJ2-1; 9 nucleotides match TRBD2. Germline V gene lookup returns CDR1 MNHNY and CDR2 SVGAGI (reference sequence). The CDR3 length is 14 residues. The V segment lost 9 bases and the J segment 7 bases; nucleotides outside the gene matches: 10. CDR3 loop: CASGSGSVGNEQFF. CDR3 DNA: TGTGCCAGTGGTAGCGGGAGTGTCGGGAATGAGCAGTTCTTC.

This clone came up a few times. V usage is TRBV5-1 and J usage is TRBJ2-4, with TRBD1 as a possible D gene (7 bases). The V gene lost 3 bases and the J gene lost 6 bases, with 13 bases spanning the gap. This CDR3 is 14 amino acids long. The V gene's germline CDR1 is SGHRS and CDR2 YFSETQ. In DNA form, the CDR3 reads TGCGCCAGCAGCTCGGGGGACAGACCAAACATTCAGTACTTC. This translates into CASSSGDRPNIQYF.

The chain employs TRBV7-8 and TRBJ1-6, with D perhaps matching TRBD1 (6 bases). Germline V gene sequence: CDR1 SGHVS, CDR2 FQNEAQ. The CDR3 sequence is 13 residues long. V dropped 2 bases and J dropped 8 bases, with 7 bases sitting between them. The CDR3 nucleotides are TGTGCCAGCAGCTTAAACAGGGATTCACCCCTCCACTTT. Translating gives CASSLNRDSPLHF.

Notes on this clone: In the same sample, other DNA sequences code for this CDR3. The chain carries TRBV5-1 and TRBJ1-2, with 8 bases aligning to TRBD1. V lost 0 bases, J lost 8 bases, and 3 bases stayed unmatched. This CDR3 has 13 amino acids. Germline values: CDR1 SGHRS, CDR2 YFSETQ. CDR3 sequence: CASSLDRGYGYTF. DNA of the CDR3: TGCGCCAGCAGCTTGGACAGGGGGTACGGCTACACCTTC.

This clone was found once. J is TRBJ2-3 and V is TRBV11-2, with 8 bases matching TRBD1. The CDR3 is 16 amino acids. CDR1 is SGHAT and CDR2 is FQNNGV in the germline V gene. V lost 5 bases and J lost 4; bases outside the gene matches: 11. CDR3 coding DNA: TGTGCCAGCAGCCGGCGGGACAGGCAATTACCAGATACGCAGTATTTT. It is translated as CASSRRDRQLPDTQYF.

This chain joins TRBV19 and TRBJ2-3, with TRBD2 identical over 10 bases. Germline CDR1 is LNHDA and CDR2 is SQIVND (reference sequence). Unmatched junction bases numbered 4, after V lost 10 bases and J lost 0 bases. This CDR3 region has 14 residues. The CDR3 nucleotides are TGTGCCACCGCTAGCGGGGGAAGCACAGATACGCAGTATTTT. This gives the protein CATASGGSTDTQYF.